The source of this T cell receptor (beta chain) is a study of blood T cell repertoires in COVID-19 (dated by TCRdb to about 2020). Broadly, across the study: Samples from collaborators originated in the United States, Italy and Spain and spanned both the acute and convalescent phases of COVID-19. Where HLA class I and class II types were available, the types were taken from metadata supplied by the sample provider, not from assay-based typing. Samples came from the ongoing ImmuneRACE study (first 160 participants) plus 1,254 subjects from 6 global collaborators. The prospective study material was composed of cDNA or gDNA derived from T cells, B-cell-depleted T cells, or PBMCs. Deeply sampled blood TCRbeta repertoires from subjects exposed to, actively infected with, or recovered from COVID-19 were included in the dataset. The repertoires were released in a freely available public database meant as a resource for research on the immune response to SARS-CoV-2. A de-identified subject ID, COVID-19 status, age in years and sex were almost always included in the sample metadata. Study-level results and caveats: How much clinical and demographic metadata was included differed by source and by participant, and the metadata was provided uncurated.

The immunoSEQ Assay, a bias-controlled multiplex PCR, was used to amplify TCRbeta CDR3 regions from genomic DNA. The study's processing was this. The number of nucleated cells in each sample was estimated from the amplification of reference gene primers within the assay. To quantify the absolute abundance of each unique TCRbeta CDR3 rearrangement, sequence reads were collapsed and filtered. For each sample, productive Simpson clonality was calculated as the square root of Simpson's diversity index over productive rearrangements. This immuneACCESS table, as held by TCRdb, lists in-frame sequences with V and J called but not all clones. Of the missing ones, under half trace to an unresolved V gene in checked studies; the others have no known cause. The V and J calls and clone size are taken from that table; D and trimming were inferred from the DNA. For this sample the table gives 75,000 to 90,000 clones, of which around nine tenths were detected only once. The top ten constitute 4.5% to 6% of the sample.

Whole blood was collected in K2EDTA tubes by collaborating institutions according to the institutions' own protocols. Collaborator samples were shipped for TCRbeta analysis as frozen whole blood, isolated PBMCs, or DNA extracted from either sample type. The germline V gene specifies SGHRS as CDR1 and YFSETQ as CDR2. V loses 3 bases at its end and J loses 4 bases; junction bases beyond the gene matches: 5. The CDR3 contains 16 residues, cysteine and phenylalanine counted. The retained sequence is limited to the CDR3, 48 bases, with the frame set at the first base. With regard to this clone: The specificity of this receptor is unknown. The sample holds no much larger clone one base away, and base qualities are not on file.

This sequence originates from a man in his fifties or sixties with active or convalescent COVID-19. Source material: peripheral blood. This chain joins TRBV5-1 to TRBJ2-5; TRBD2 fits 14 bases in the junction. The nucleotide sequence is given as TGCGCCAGCAGCTCGTCCGGGACTAGCGGGGGAGAGACCCAGTACTTC. Translated, this gives CASSSSGTSGGETQYF.